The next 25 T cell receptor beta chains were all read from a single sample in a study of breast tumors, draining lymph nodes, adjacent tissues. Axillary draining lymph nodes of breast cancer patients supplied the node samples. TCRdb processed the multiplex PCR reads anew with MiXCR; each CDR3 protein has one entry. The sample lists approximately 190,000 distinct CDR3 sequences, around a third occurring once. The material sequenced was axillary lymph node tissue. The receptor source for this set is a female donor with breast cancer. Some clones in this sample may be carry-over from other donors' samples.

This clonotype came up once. The CDR3 nucleotides are TGTGCCAGCAGCTTAGCGGGGGTGGTAGCCTACAATGAGCAGTTCTTC. Protein sequence: CASSLAGVVAYNEQFF. The V gene is TRBV7-9, the J gene TRBJ2-1, with D perhaps given as TRBD1 or TRBD2 (5 bases each). Germline lookup yields CDR1 SEHNR and CDR2 FQNEAQ (reference sequence). The CDR3 totals 16 residues. V gave up 0 bases and J gave up 2 bases, with 11 bases separating them.

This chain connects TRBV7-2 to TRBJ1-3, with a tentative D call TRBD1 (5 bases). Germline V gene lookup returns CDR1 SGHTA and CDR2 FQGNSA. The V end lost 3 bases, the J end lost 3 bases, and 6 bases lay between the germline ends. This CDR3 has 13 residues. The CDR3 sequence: CASSFGGGNTIYF. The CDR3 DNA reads TGTGCCAGCAGCTTTGGGGGTGGAAACACCATATATTTT.

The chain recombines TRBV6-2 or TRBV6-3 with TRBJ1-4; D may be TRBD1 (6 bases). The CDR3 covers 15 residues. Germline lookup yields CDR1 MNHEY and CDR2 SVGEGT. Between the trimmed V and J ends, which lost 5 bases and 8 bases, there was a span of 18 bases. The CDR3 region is CASSPRGQHREKLFF. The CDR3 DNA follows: TGTGCCAGCAGTCCTCGAGGACAGCATAGGGAAAAACTGTTTTTT.

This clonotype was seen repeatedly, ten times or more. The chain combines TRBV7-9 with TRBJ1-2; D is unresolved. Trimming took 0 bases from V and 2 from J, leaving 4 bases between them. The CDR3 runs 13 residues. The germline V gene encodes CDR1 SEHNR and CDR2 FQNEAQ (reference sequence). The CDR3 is CASSLAGNYGYTF. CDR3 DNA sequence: TGTGCCAGCAGCTTAGCCGGGAACTATGGCTACACCTTC.

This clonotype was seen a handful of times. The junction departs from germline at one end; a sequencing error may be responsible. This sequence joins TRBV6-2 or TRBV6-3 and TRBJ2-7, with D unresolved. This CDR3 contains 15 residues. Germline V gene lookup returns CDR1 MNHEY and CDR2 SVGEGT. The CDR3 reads CASSHSMARTYEQYF. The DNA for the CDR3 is TGTGCCAGCAGTCACTCGATGGCCCGCACCTACGAGCAGTACTTC.

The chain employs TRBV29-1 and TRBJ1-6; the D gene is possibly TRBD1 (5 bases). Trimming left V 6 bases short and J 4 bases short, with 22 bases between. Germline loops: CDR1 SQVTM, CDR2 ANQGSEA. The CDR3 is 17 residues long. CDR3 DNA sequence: TGCAGCGTGGGGCCAGACAGCAGGAACCCTTATAATTCACCCCTCCACTTT. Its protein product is CSVGPDSRNPYNSPLHF.

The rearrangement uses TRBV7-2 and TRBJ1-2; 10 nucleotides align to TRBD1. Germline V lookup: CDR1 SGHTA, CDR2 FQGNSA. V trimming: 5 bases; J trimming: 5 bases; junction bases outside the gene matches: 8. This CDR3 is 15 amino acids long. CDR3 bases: TGTGCCAGCAGCCCGGGGACAGGGGTAGGGTATGGCTACACCTTC. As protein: CASSPGTGVGYGYTF.

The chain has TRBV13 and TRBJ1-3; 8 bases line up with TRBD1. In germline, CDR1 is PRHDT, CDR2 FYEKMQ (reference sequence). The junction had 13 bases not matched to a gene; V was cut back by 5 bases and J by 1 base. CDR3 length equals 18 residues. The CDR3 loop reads CASSNRDRSPKSGNTIYF. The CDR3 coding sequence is TGTGCCAGCAGCAATAGGGACAGGTCTCCTAAATCTGGAAACACCATATATTTT.

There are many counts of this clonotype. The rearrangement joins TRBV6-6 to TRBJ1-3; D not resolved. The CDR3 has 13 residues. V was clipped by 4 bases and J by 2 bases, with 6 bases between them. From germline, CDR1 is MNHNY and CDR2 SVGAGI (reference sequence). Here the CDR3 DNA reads TGTGCCAGCAGTTGGCAGGCTGGAAACACCATATATTTT. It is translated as CASSWQAGNTIYF.

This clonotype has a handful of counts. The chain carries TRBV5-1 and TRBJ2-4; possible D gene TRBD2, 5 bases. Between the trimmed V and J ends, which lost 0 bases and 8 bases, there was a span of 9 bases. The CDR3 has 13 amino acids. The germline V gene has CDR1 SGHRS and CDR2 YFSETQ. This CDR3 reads CASSLEGADIQYF. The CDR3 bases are TGCGCCAGCAGCTTGGAGGGAGCGGACATTCAGTACTTC. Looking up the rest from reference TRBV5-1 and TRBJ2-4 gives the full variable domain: KAGVTQTPRYLIKTRGQQVTLSCSPISGHRSVSWYQQTPGQGLQFLFEYFSETQRNKGNFPGRFSGRQFSNSRSEMNVSTLELGDSALYLCASSLEGADIQYFGAGTRLSVL.

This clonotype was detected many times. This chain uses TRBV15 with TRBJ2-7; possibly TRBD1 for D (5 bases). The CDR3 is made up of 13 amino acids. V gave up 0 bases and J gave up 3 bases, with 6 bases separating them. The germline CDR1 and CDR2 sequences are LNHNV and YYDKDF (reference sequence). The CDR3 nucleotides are TGTGCCACCAGCAGAGATCAGGGCTACGAGCAGTACTTC. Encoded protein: CATSRDQGYEQYF.

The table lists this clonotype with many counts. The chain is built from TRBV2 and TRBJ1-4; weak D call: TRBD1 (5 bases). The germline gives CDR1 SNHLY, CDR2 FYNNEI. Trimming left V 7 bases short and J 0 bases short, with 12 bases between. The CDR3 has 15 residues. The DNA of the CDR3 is TGTGCCAGCATCCCCGGGGGAGCAACTAATGAAAAACTGTTTTTT. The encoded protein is CASIPGGATNEKLFF.

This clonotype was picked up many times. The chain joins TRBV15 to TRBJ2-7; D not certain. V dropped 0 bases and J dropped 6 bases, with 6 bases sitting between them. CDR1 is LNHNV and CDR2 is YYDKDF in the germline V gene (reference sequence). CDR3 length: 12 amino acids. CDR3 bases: TGTGCCACCAGCAGAGATGTTGGCGAGCAGTACTTC. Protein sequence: CATSRDVGEQYF.

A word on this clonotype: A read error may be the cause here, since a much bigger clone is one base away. CDR3 residues: CASRSGQDQETQYF. CDR3 bases: TGTGCCAGCAGGAGCGGACAGGATCAAGAGACCCAGTACTTC. The chain has TRBV12-3 or TRBV12-4 and TRBJ2-5; 7 bases are shared with TRBD1. Trimming at V came to 6 bases and at J to 2 bases, leaving 6 bases not matched to a gene. This CDR3 has 14 amino acids.

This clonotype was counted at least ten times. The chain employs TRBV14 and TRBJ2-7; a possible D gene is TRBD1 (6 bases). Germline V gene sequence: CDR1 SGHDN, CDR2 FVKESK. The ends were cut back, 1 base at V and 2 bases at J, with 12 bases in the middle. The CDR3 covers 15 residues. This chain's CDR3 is CASSQGRGGTYEQYF. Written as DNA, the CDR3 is TGTGCCAGCAGCCAAGGAAGAGGGGGTACCTACGAGCAGTACTTC.

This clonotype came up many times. CDR3: CASSSITGGPWNSPLHF. The CDR3 bases are TGTGCCAGCAGCTCCATTACAGGGGGGCCTTGGAATTCACCCCTCCACTTT. The chain employs TRBV5-6 and TRBJ1-6; 8 bases are a match to TRBD1. Trimming cost V 3 bases and J 7 bases; bases outside gene matches: 12. Germline V gives CDR1 SGHDT, CDR2 YYEEEE. The CDR3 is 17 residues long. Full variable domain (missing parts from reference TRBV5-6 and TRBJ1-6): DAGVTQSPTHLIKTRGQQVTLRCSPKSGHDTVSWYQQALGQGPQFIFQYYEEEERQRGNFPDRFSGHQFPNYSSELNVNALLLGDSALYLCASSSITGGPWNSPLHFGNGTRLTVT.

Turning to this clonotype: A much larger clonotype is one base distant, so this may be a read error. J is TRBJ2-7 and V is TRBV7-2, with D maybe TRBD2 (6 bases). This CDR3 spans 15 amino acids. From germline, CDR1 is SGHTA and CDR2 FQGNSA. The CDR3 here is CASSYLPGVTYEQHF. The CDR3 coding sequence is TGTGCCAGCAGCTACCTCCCGGGGGTGACCTACGAGCAGCACTTC.

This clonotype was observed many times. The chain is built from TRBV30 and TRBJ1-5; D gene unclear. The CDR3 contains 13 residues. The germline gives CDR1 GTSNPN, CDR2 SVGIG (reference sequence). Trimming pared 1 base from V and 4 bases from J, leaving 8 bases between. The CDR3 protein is CAWSGFGNQPQHF. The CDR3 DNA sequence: TGTGCCTGGAGTGGCTTTGGTAATCAGCCCCAGCATTTT.

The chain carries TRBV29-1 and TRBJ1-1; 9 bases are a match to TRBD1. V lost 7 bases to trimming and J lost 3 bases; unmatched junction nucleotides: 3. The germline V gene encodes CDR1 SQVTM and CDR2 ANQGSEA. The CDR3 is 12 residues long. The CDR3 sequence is CSAWDRDTEAFF. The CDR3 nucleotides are TGCAGCGCCTGGGACAGGGACACTGAAGCTTTCTTT.

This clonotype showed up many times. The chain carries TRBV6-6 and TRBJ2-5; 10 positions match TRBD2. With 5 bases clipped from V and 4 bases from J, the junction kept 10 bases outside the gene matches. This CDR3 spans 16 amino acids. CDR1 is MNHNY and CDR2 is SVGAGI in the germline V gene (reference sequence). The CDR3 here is CASSTSSGGMGETQYF. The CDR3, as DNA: TGTGCCAGCAGTACCTCTAGCGGGGGAATGGGAGAGACCCAGTACTTC.

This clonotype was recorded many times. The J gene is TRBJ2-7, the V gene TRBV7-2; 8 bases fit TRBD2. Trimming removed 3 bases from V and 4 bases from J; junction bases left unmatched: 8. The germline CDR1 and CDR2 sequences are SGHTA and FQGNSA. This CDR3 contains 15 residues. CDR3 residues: CASSFLAGGNYEQYF. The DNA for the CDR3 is TGTGCCAGCAGCTTCCTGGCGGGAGGAAATTACGAGCAGTACTTC. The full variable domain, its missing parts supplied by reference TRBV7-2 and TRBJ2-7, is GAGVSQSPSNKVTEKGKDVELRCDPISGHTALYWYRQSLGQGLEFLIYFQGNSAPDKSGLPSDRFSAERTGGSVSTLTIQRTQQEDSAVYLCASSFLAGGNYEQYFGPGTRLTVT.

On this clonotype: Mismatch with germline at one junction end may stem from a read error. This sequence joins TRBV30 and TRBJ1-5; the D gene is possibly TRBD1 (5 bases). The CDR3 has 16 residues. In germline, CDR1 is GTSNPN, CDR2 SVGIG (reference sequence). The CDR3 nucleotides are TGTGCCTGGAGCGGCACGGGGGGATTAAGCAATCAGCCCCAGCGTTTT. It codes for CAWSGTGGLSNQPQRF.

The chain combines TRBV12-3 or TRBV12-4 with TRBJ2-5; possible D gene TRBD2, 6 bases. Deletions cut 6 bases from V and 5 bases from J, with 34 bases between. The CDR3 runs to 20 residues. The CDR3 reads CASSPQASGLGLAEGETQYF. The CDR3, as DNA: TGTGCCAGCAGCCCTCAGGCTAGTGGTTTGGGATTAGCGGAGGGGGAGACCCAGTACTTC.

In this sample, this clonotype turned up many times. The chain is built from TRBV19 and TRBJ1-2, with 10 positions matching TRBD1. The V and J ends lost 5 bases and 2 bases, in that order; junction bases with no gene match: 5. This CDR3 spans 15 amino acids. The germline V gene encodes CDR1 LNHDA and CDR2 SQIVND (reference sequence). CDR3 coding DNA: TGTGCCAGTAGTCGAGCGGGACAGGGGAACTATGGCTACACCTTC. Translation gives CASSRAGQGNYGYTF.

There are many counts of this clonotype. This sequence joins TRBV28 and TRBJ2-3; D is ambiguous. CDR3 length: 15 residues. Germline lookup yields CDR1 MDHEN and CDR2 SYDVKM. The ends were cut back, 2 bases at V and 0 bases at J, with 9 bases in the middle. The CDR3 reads CASSLADLSTDTQYF. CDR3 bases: TGTGCCAGCAGTTTAGCGGATTTAAGCACAGATACGCAGTATTTT.